A single T cell receptor (beta chain) is shown here with its context. Either two negative PCRs, clearance, or symptom resolution qualified Cohort 3 donors as recovered. Authors' methods: Amplification of reference gene primers provided the estimated nucleated cell counts. Profiling relied on immunoSEQ multiplex PCR, and the TCRdb table lists in-frame clones only, not all of them. The V and J calls and clone size come from that table; D and trimming were worked out from the DNA. The sample contains fewer than 400,000 clones, around nine tenths of which appear only once. J was trimmed by 3 bases and V by 6 bases; bases with no gene match: 8. CDR3 length equals 16 residues. Germline loops: CDR1 MDHEN, CDR2 SYDVKM. The data were obtained in a study of blood T cell repertoires in COVID-19. As for the study in general: The analysed material was cDNA or gDNA that came from T cells, B-cell-depleted T cells, or PBMCs.

This chain connects TRBV28 to TRBJ1-1, with 12 bases aligning to TRBD1. This clonotype was obtained from a woman between 45 and 60 years old who had recovered from COVID-19. The specimen sequenced was PBMCs or T cells enriched from blood (not recorded which). CDR3 region: CASRQRDRGLDTEAFF. The CDR3 DNA follows: TGTGCCAGCAGACAACGGGACAGGGGGCTGGACACTGAAGCTTTCTTT.